This T cell receptor (beta chain) was recovered during a study of blood T cell repertoires in COVID-19. In the study overall: COVID-19 samples, acute and convalescent, were from the United States, Italy and Spain.

Trimming cost V 0 bases and J 4 bases, with 8 bases left between them. CDR1 SGHRS and CDR2 YFSETQ come from the germline V gene. CDR3 length: 13 residues. The repertoire was sequenced with immunoSEQ multiplex PCR; TCRdb's copy has only in-frame clones and lacks some. The repertoire holds about 200,000 clones, just over 85% seen once, with 2.2% in the top ten. The gene calls are TRBV5-1 and TRBJ2-7; D gene unclear. Material for sequencing was peripheral blood. The TCR was taken from a man aged 25-45 years who had recovered from COVID-19. The CDR3 DNA reads TGCGCCAGCAGCTTGGGTATGGCTTACGAGCAGTACTTC. It encodes CASSLGMAYEQYF.